The rows below give T cell receptor beta chains drawn from one sample of a study of T cell repertoires in cytomegalovirus infection. TCRdb re-analysed the reads in MiXCR, keeping a single row per CDR3 protein. The sample yields some 390,000 distinct CDR3 sequences, roughly 18% seen once. What was sequenced was PBMCs. These receptors came from a human donor in good health (CMV status not recorded). Some clones in this sample may be carry-over from other donors' samples. The CDR3 runs from the conserved cysteine through the conserved F or W.

TRBV5-4	CASSLVDRVNYGYTF
TRBV11-2	CASSLTGQGNYEQYF
TRBV11-2	CASTTRDEQYF
TRBV7-2	CASSLDAGFYEQYF
TRBV7-2	CASSAGLYTDTQYF
TRBV10-3	CAMRTGPYTEAFF
TRBV7-2	CASSQGVTAFF
TRBV20-1	CSADRGRTYEQYF
TRBV20-1	CSARDFTSGNPPDTQYF
TRBV7-2	CASSLGGTGANVLTF
TRBV27	CASSSRQGPYGYTF
TRBV15	CATSTATDTQYF
TRBV7-8	CASSLNTYEQYF
TRBV24-1	CATSDQNGNNEQFF
TRBV7-9	CASSLVLAGAHEQFF
TRBV6-6	CASSLWDRGTANQYF
TRBV7-2	CASSLGLAEGIEQFF
TRBV9	CASSMPFGQDQETQYF
TRBV18	CASSPQGRTSSYEQYF
TRBV12-3/TRBV12-4	CASSRAGAGNIQYF
TRBV4-1	CASSQDLATSGGVRDTQYF
TRBV5-4	CASSPGLAGTEQFF
TRBV3-1	CASSQGNSYGYTF
TRBV19	CASKWAIHSNQPQHF
TRBV19	CASRGRFATNEKLFF
TRBV28	CASSPLTGTGSYEQYF
TRBV6-2/TRBV6-3	CASMTGVYEQYF
TRBV27	CASSRTSGILDEQFF
TRBV2	CATLGTEGNEQYF
TRBV20-1	CSAWDRGREKLFF
TRBV6-2/TRBV6-3	CASSPGTGIIAKNIQYF
TRBV20-1	CSARIPPYNEQFF
TRBV18	CASSPLTGEVSFF
TRBV4-1	CASSQVLDTQYF
TRBV7-6	CASSLASGEQYF
TRBV5-4	CASSYTGQFHNTQYF
TRBV4-2	CASSQGAVLSGGVNEQFF
TRBV7-9	CASSGTGRIQTQYF
TRBV7-8	CASSLFRRGPTKETQYF
TRBV12-3/TRBV12-4	CASSPTGGFAEAFF
TRBV5-1	CASSFLGEASGFETQYF
TRBV11-2	CASSLWEGARYEQYF
TRBV4-2	CASSQTSGGAWNEQFF
TRBV10-3	CASGAGNTIYF
TRBV12-3/TRBV12-4	CASTQTSNTEAFF
TRBV3-1	CASSQGGVGLYNTQYF
TRBV7-9	CASSPRPGGNTEAFF
TRBV7-9	CASSLSGSNSYEQYF